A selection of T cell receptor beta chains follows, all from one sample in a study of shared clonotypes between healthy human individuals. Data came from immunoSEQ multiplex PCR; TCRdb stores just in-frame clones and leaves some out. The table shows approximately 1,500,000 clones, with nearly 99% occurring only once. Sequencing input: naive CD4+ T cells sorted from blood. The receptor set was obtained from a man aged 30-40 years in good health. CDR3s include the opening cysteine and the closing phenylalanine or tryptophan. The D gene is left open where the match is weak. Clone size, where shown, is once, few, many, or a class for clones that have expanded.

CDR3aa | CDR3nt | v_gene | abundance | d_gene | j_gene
CASSDVGRWSGNQPQHF | TGTGCCAGCAGTGATGTCGGGAGGTGGAGTGGCAATCAGCCCCAGCATTTT | TRBV2 | NA | NA | TRBJ1-5
CASSRPRTSGRANFYEQYF | TGTGCCAGCAGCAGACCCCGGACTAGCGGGAGGGCAAACTTCTACGAGCAGTACTTC | TRBV7-2 | NA | TRBD2 | TRBJ2-7
CASSTGQEQETQYF | TGTGCCAGCAGTACGGGACAGGAACAAGAGACCCAGTACTTC | TRBV5-8 | NA | TRBD1 | TRBJ2-5
CATSAGLLFGEQYF | TGTGCCACCAGCGCGGGACTCCTCTTCGGGGAGCAGTACTTC | TRBV27 | NA | NA | TRBJ2-7
CASSRGEQNTQYF | TGTGCCAGCTCACGGGGCGAGCAGAATACGCAGTATTTT | TRBV18 | few | NA | TRBJ2-3
CASSLVRGRSYNEQFF | TGCGCCAGCAGCTTGGTTCGCGGTAGGTCCTACAATGAGCAGTTCTTC | TRBV5-1 | NA | NA | TRBJ2-1
CAISEGGGETQYF | TGTGCCATCAGCGAAGGGGGAGGAGAGACCCAGTACTTC | TRBV10-3 | NA | NA | TRBJ2-5
CASSERWGGGNEQFF | TGTGCCAGCAGTGAAAGGTGGGGAGGGGGGAATGAGCAGTTCTTC | TRBV6-1 | NA | NA | TRBJ2-1
CASSLSGTNQPQHF | TGTGCCAGCAGTTTATCGGGGACCAATCAGCCCCAGCATTTT | TRBV27 | NA | NA | TRBJ1-5
CASRLFAEGGYEQYF | TGTGCCAGCAGGTTATTCGCCGAAGGGGGCTACGAGCAGTACTTC | TRBV7-8 | NA | NA | TRBJ2-7
CASSDPGTGGRTSGNTIYF | TGCGCCAGCAGTGACCCCGGGACAGGGGGTCGAACCTCTGGAAACACCATATATTTT | TRBV10-2 | NA | TRBD1 | TRBJ1-3
CASSPHTPPTGELFF | TGTGCCAGCAGCCCTCATACACCTCCCACCGGGGAGCTGTTTTTT | TRBV9 | NA | NA | TRBJ2-2
CASSLGQGRPYNEQFF | TGCGCCAGCAGCTTGGGGCAGGGACGACCTTACAATGAGCAGTTCTTC | TRBV5-1 | few | NA | TRBJ2-1
CASQSGISYEQYF | TGCGCCAGCCAGAGCGGTATCTCCTACGAGCAGTACTTC | TRBV10-1 | NA | NA | TRBJ2-7
CAWKGDTGELFF | TGTGCCTGGAAGGGGGACACCGGGGAGCTGTTTTTT | TRBV30 | NA | NA | TRBJ2-2
CASSLEPPGANVLTF | TGTGCCAGCAGCTTGGAACCACCTGGGGCCAACGTCCTGACTTTC | TRBV5-5 | few | NA | TRBJ2-6
CASTWDPGHSGNTIYF | TGTGCCAGTACCTGGGACCCGGGGCACTCTGGAAACACCATATATTTT | TRBV19 | NA | NA | TRBJ1-3